The 6 T cell receptor beta chains in this list originate from one sample, sequenced in a study of blood T cell repertoires in COVID-19. TCRdb's table, derived via immunoSEQ multiplex PCR, lists solely in-frame clones and lacks some. The repertoire holds around 230,000 clones, more than 70% seen once, with about 8.1% in the top ten. Sequencing was carried out using peripheral blood. All receptors come from a woman between 50 and 59 years old with acute or convalescent COVID-19.

J is TRBJ2-7 and V is TRBV2, with 9 positions matching TRBD1. V dropped 6 bases and J dropped 0; count of bases not matched to a gene: 6. The CDR3 totals 15 residues. CDR1 is SNHLY, CDR2 FYNNEI, per germline. The CDR3 protein is CASSSGTGLSYEQYF. CDR3 bases: TGTGCCAGCAGCTCCGGGACAGGGCTCTCCTACGAGCAGTACTTC.

The chain employs TRBV14 and TRBJ2-7; D gene unclear. Trimming took 1 base from V and 3 from J, leaving 7 bases between them. Looked up from germline, CDR1 is SGHDN and CDR2 is FVKESK. The CDR3 is 13 residues long. CDR3: CASSQVSGYEQYF. The CDR3 DNA sequence: TGTGCCAGCAGCCAAGTTTCGGGCTACGAGCAGTACTTC.

This clone occurred once. This chain uses TRBV18 with TRBJ2-7; TRBD1 agrees at 9 bases. Trimming took 6 bases from V and 5 from J; bases not matched to a gene: 11. The CDR3 spans 15 residues. Germline V gene sequence: CDR1 KGHSH, CDR2 LQKENI. CDR3 coding DNA: TGTGCCAGCTCCCCGGGGGGACAGGGACGCGACGAGCAGTACTTC. This encodes CASSPGGQGRDEQYF.

The chain links TRBV19 to TRBJ2-7; 9 bases align to TRBD1. Germline CDR1 is LNHDA and CDR2 is SQIVND (reference sequence). This CDR3 comprises 13 residues. V was clipped by 6 bases and J by 5 bases; unmatched bases: 5. CDR3 residues: CASRITGGHEQYF. The CDR3 DNA sequence: TGTGCCAGTAGAATTACAGGGGGCCACGAGCAGTACTTC.

V usage is TRBV24-1 and J usage is TRBJ2-6; TRBD1 agrees at 12 bases. Germline V gene data show CDR1 as KGHDR and CDR2 as SFDVKD. V lost 3 bases, J lost 4 bases, and 12 bases stayed unmatched. The CDR3 has 20 residues. CDR3 residues: CATSDPGQGAGVKGANVLTF. In DNA, the CDR3 is TGTGCCACCAGTGATCCGGGACAGGGGGCCGGAGTGAAAGGGGCCAACGTCCTGACTTTC.

The J gene is TRBJ2-1, the V gene TRBV5-8; D may be TRBD1 (6 bases). Per germline, CDR1 SGHTS and CDR2 YDEGEE. This CDR3 has 15 residues. V shed 0 bases and J shed 0 bases, with 7 bases lying between them. The CDR3 reads CASSLGTASYNEQFF. CDR3 nucleotide sequence: TGTGCCAGCAGCTTGGGGACAGCCTCCTACAATGAGCAGTTCTTC.